Reported below is one T cell receptor (beta chain). The data were taken from a study of blood T cell repertoires in COVID-19. Across the whole study: The analysed material was cDNA or gDNA that came from T cells, B-cell-depleted T cells, or PBMCs.

With 6 bases clipped from V and 8 bases from J, the junction kept 6 bases outside the gene matches. CDR1 and CDR2 (germline): MGHDK, SYGVNS. The CDR3 extends over 14 amino acids. Repertoires were generated with immunoSEQ multiplex PCR, while TCRdb's copy carries only in-frame clones and drops some. The sample has 140,000 to 150,000 clones, around four fifths seen once. The sequence was collected from a woman aged 40 to 55 with active or convalescent COVID-19. The sequenced sample was peripheral blood. The rearrangement uses TRBV25-1 and TRBJ1-6; 8 bases align to TRBD1. The DNA for the CDR3 is TGTGCCAGCAGAGAGACAGGGGTAGATTCACCCCTCCACTTT. It translates to CASRETGVDSPLHF.